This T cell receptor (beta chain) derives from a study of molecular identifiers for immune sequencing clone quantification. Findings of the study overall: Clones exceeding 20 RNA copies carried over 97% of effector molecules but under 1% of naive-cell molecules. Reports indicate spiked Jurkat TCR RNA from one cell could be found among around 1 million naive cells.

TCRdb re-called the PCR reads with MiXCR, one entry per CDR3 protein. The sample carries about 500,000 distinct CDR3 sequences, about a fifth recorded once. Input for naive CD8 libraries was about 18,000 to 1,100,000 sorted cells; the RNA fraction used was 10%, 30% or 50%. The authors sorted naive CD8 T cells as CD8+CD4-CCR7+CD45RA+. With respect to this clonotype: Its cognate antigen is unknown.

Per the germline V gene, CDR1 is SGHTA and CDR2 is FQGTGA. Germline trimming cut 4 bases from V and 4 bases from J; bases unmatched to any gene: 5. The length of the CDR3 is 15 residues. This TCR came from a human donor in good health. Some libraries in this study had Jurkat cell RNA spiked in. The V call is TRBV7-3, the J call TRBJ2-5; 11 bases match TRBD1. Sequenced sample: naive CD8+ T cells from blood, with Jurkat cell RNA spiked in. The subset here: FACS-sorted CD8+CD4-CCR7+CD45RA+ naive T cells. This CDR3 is CASSYTGTGGETQYF. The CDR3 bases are TGTGCCAGCAGCTATACCGGGACAGGGGGAGAGACCCAGTACTTC. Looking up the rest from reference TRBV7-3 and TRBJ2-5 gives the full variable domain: GAGVSQTPSNKVTEKGKYVELRCDPISGHTALYWYRQSLGQGPEFLIYFQGTGAADDSGLPNDRFFAVRPEGSVSTLKIQRTERGDSAVYLCASSYTGTGGETQYFGPGTRLLVL.